This is a list of T cell receptor beta chains from one sample in a study of graft-versus-host responses after intestinal transplantation. Sequenced by immunoSEQ multiplex PCR; TCRdb stores in-frame clones only, minus some. The table lists approximately 18,000 clones, 60% to 85% of them singletons, with 7.5% to 9% in the top ten. Sequencing was performed on ileum tissue, taken approximately 450 days after intestinal transplant. The receptor source for this set is a human patient who received an intestinal transplant, so some T cells may come from the graft donor. The CDR3 runs from the conserved cysteine through the conserved F or W. Fields, in order: clone size, V gene, J gene, D gene, CDR3 protein, CDR3 DNA. A D gene is named only where the DNA matches it firmly. Clone size, where shown, is once, few, many, or a class for clones that have expanded.

abundance: .
v_gene: TRBV5-1
j_gene: TRBJ2-2
d_gene: .
CDR3aa: CASSLVAPDTGELFF
CDR3nt: TGCGCCAGCAGCTTGGTGGCCCCGGACACCGGGGAGCTGTTTTTT

abundance: .
v_gene: TRBV9
j_gene: TRBJ1-2
d_gene: TRBD1
CDR3aa: CASSLSPQGIYGYTF
CDR3nt: TGTGCCAGCAGCTTATCGCCACAGGGGATTTATGGCTACACCTTC

abundance: .
v_gene: TRBV7-9
j_gene: TRBJ2-3
d_gene: TRBD1
CDR3aa: CASSPGGSGTDTQYF
CDR3nt: TGTGCCAGCAGCCCAGGGGGCAGCGGCACAGATACGCAGTATTTT

abundance: .
v_gene: TRBV5-4
j_gene: TRBJ2-3
d_gene: .
CDR3aa: CASSSLTDTQYF
CDR3nt: TGTGCCAGCAGCTCTCTAACAGATACGCAGTATTTT

abundance: .
v_gene: TRBV5-1
j_gene: TRBJ2-7
d_gene: .
CDR3aa: CASGPDSTYEQYF
CDR3nt: TGCGCCAGCGGACCCGACAGTACCTACGAGCAGTACTTC

abundance: once
v_gene: TRBV6-5
j_gene: TRBJ1-6
d_gene: .
CDR3aa: CASRGNSPLHF
CDR3nt: TGTGCCAGCCGAGGGAATTCACCCCTCCACTTT

abundance: .
v_gene: TRBV27
j_gene: TRBJ2-7
d_gene: .
CDR3aa: CASAGSSYEQYF
CDR3nt: TGTGCCAGCGCCGGGAGCTCCTACGAGCAGTACTTC

abundance: .
v_gene: TRBV7-9
j_gene: TRBJ1-1
d_gene: .
CDR3aa: CASTVRGENTEAFF
CDR3nt: TGTGCCAGCACCGTAAGGGGGGAGAACACTGAAGCTTTCTTT

abundance: .
v_gene: TRBV11-2
j_gene: TRBJ1-4
d_gene: .
CDR3aa: CASSPGQGPVELFF
CDR3nt: TGTGCCAGCAGCCCCGGACAAGGCCCCGTCGAACTGTTTTTT

abundance: few
v_gene: TRBV18
j_gene: TRBJ2-7
d_gene: .
CDR3aa: CASSPETYEQYF
CDR3nt: TGTGCCAGCTCACCCGAGACCTACGAGCAGTACTTC

abundance: .
v_gene: TRBV7-9
j_gene: TRBJ2-7
d_gene: .
CDR3aa: CASSPPGLEQYF
CDR3nt: TGTGCCAGCAGCCCCCCGGGACTCGAGCAGTACTTC

abundance: .
v_gene: TRBV9
j_gene: TRBJ1-1
d_gene: .
CDR3aa: CASSPRPERFNTEAFF
CDR3nt: TGTGCCAGCAGCCCCCGACCTGAAAGGTTTAACACTGAAGCCTTCTTT

abundance: .
v_gene: TRBV6-5
j_gene: TRBJ2-5
d_gene: TRBD2
CDR3aa: CASTTTSGGHSELYF
CDR3nt: TGTGCCAGCACCACCACTAGCGGGGGACACTCCGAGCTGTACTTC

abundance: .
v_gene: TRBV27
j_gene: TRBJ2-1
d_gene: .
CDR3aa: CASSSQGQQFF
CDR3nt: TGTGCCAGCAGTTCCCAGGGCCAGCAGTTCTTC

abundance: .
v_gene: TRBV7-8
j_gene: TRBJ2-7
d_gene: .
CDR3aa: CASSLRSDRPQLAYEQYF
CDR3nt: TGTGCCAGCAGCTTAAGGTCCGATCGGCCCCAGCTGGCGTACGAGCAGTACTTC

abundance: .
v_gene: TRBV29-1
j_gene: TRBJ2-2
d_gene: .
CDR3aa: CSASVGGPNTGELFF
CDR3nt: TGCAGCGCCTCGGTGGGGGGCCCGAACACCGGGGAGCTGTTTTTT

abundance: few
v_gene: TRBV18
j_gene: TRBJ2-7
d_gene: TRBD1
CDR3aa: CASSPNTGADNEQYF
CDR3nt: TGTGCCAGCTCACCAAACACAGGGGCCGACAACGAGCAGTACTTC

abundance: medium-sized
v_gene: TRBV11-3
j_gene: TRBJ2-3
d_gene: TRBD1
CDR3aa: CASTGDRGRDTQYF
CDR3nt: TGTGCCAGCACAGGGGACAGGGGGCGAGATACGCAGTATTTT

abundance: few
v_gene: TRBV2
j_gene: TRBJ1-2
d_gene: .
CDR3aa: CASSDGTNYGYTF
CDR3nt: TGTGCCAGCAGTGATGGGACTAACTATGGCTACACCTTC

abundance: .
v_gene: TRBV29-1
j_gene: TRBJ2-7
d_gene: TRBD1
CDR3aa: CSVEKQGASYEQYF
CDR3nt: TGCAGCGTTGAAAAGCAGGGGGCGTCCTACGAGCAGTACTTC

abundance: .
v_gene: TRBV6-5
j_gene: TRBJ2-7
d_gene: .
CDR3aa: CASTMNKGGEQYF
CDR3nt: TGTGCCAGCACCATGAACAAAGGTGGCGAGCAGTACTTC

abundance: .
v_gene: TRBV27
j_gene: TRBJ2-7
d_gene: TRBD1
CDR3aa: CASSPLQGAGEQYF
CDR3nt: TGTGCCAGCAGTCCGTTACAGGGGGCGGGCGAGCAGTACTTC

abundance: .
v_gene: TRBV6-1
j_gene: TRBJ1-5
d_gene: .
CDR3aa: CASSGQYNQPQHF
CDR3nt: TGTGCCAGCAGTGGGCAGTACAATCAGCCCCAGCATTTT

abundance: .
v_gene: TRBV7-9
j_gene: TRBJ2-7
d_gene: .
CDR3aa: CASSSEYEQYF
CDR3nt: TGTGCCAGCAGCTCAGAGTACGAGCAGTACTTC

abundance: few
v_gene: TRBV6-1
j_gene: TRBJ2-7
d_gene: TRBD2
CDR3aa: CASSEVYGGAYEQYF
CDR3nt: TGTGCCAGCAGTGAAGTCTACGGGGGGGCGTACGAGCAGTACTTC

abundance: few
v_gene: TRBV7-9
j_gene: TRBJ1-4
d_gene: .
CDR3aa: CASRKGEKLFF
CDR3nt: TGTGCCAGCAGGAAAGGGGAAAAACTGTTTTTT

abundance: .
v_gene: TRBV27
j_gene: TRBJ2-7
d_gene: TRBD1
CDR3aa: CASSDGTGGYEQYF
CDR3nt: TGTGCCAGCTCAGACGGGACAGGCGGCTACGAGCAGTACTTC

abundance: .
v_gene: TRBV27
j_gene: TRBJ2-3
d_gene: .
CDR3aa: CASSQAGPRGQYF
CDR3nt: TGTGCCAGCAGCCAGGCGGGACCGCGGGGGCAGTATTTT

abundance: .
v_gene: TRBV5-4
j_gene: TRBJ2-3
d_gene: TRBD2
CDR3aa: CASSLGAGLAGGDTQYF
CDR3nt: TGTGCCAGCAGCTTGGGGGCCGGACTAGCGGGAGGGGATACGCAGTATTTT

abundance: .
v_gene: TRBV6-1
j_gene: TRBJ2-7
d_gene: TRBD2
CDR3aa: CASSEREGGHEQYF
CDR3nt: TGTGCCAGCAGCGAGCGGGAGGGTGGACACGAGCAGTACTTC

abundance: .
v_gene: TRBV6-1
j_gene: TRBJ2-1
d_gene: TRBD1
CDR3aa: CASSWTGGSYNEQFF
CDR3nt: TGTGCCAGCAGTTGGACAGGGGGCTCCTACAATGAGCAGTTCTTC

abundance: .
v_gene: TRBV7-6
j_gene: TRBJ2-1
d_gene: .
CDR3aa: CASSLGANEQFF
CDR3nt: TGTGCCAGCAGCTTGGGGGCCAATGAGCAGTTCTTC